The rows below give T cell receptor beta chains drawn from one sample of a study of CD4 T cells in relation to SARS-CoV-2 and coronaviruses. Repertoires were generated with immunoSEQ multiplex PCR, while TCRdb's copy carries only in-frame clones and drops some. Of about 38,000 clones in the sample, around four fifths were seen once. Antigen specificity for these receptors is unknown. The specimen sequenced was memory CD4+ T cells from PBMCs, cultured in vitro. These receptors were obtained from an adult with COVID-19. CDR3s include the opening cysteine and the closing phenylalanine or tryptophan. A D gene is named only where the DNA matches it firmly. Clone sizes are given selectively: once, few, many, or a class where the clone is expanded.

DNA: TGTGCCTGCGGGGCTAGCGGGCTGTACAATGAGCAGTTCTTC
CDR3: CACGASGLYNEQFF
J: TRBJ2-1
V: TRBV11-2
size: .
D: TRBD2

DNA: TGTGCCAGCAGCACCAGAACAGGGGGCGATTCCCACGAGCAGTACTTC
CDR3: CASSTRTGGDSHEQYF
J: TRBJ2-7
V: TRBV7-2
size: .
D: TRBD1

DNA: TGTGCCAGCAACTTTGGGGGCTATGGCTACACCTTC
CDR3: CASNFGGYGYTF
J: TRBJ1-2
V: TRBV6-5
size: .
D: .

DNA: TGTGCCAGCAGCCCAGGGACTAGCGGGCTGAAGACCCAGTACTTC
CDR3: CASSPGTSGLKTQYF
J: TRBJ2-5
V: TRBV11-2
size: .
D: TRBD2

DNA: TGTGCCAGCAGCGCAGGGTTGGCGTACGAGCAGTACTTC
CDR3: CASSAGLAYEQYF
J: TRBJ2-7
V: TRBV11-3
size: .
D: .

DNA: TGTGCCAGCAGCCCCCCCGACTGGGCGGGGAAAGTCAATGAGCAGTTCTTC
CDR3: CASSPPDWAGKVNEQFF
J: TRBJ2-1
V: TRBV7-9
size: .
D: .

DNA: TGTGCCAGCAGCGTAGGAGGCGGGAGGGCCAAACAAGAGACCCAGTACTTC
CDR3: CASSVGGGRAKQETQYF
J: TRBJ2-5
V: TRBV9
size: .
D: TRBD2

DNA: TGTGCCAGCAGCGGTAATAGGGGTACGCAGTATTTT
CDR3: CASSGNRGTQYF
J: TRBJ2-3
V: TRBV13
size: once
D: .

DNA: TGTGCCAGCAGCTCAACAGGGAACTCAACAAATCAGCCCCAGCATTTT
CDR3: CASSSTGNSTNQPQHF
J: TRBJ1-5
V: TRBV11-1
size: .
D: .

DNA: TGTGCCAGCAGTTCTTCCCGGGGATGGAGTCAGCCCCAGCATTTT
CDR3: CASSSSRGWSQPQHF
J: TRBJ1-5
V: TRBV6-4
size: .
D: .

DNA: TGTGCCAGCAGCAATCTAGCGGGAGGTTACAATGAGCAGTTCTTC
CDR3: CASSNLAGGYNEQFF
J: TRBJ2-1
V: TRBV6-5
size: .
D: TRBD2

DNA: TGTGCCAGCAGCTTGTTGGCTAGCGGAAGCACAGATACGCAGTATTTT
CDR3: CASSLLASGSTDTQYF
J: TRBJ2-3
V: TRBV5-5
size: .
D: TRBD2

DNA: TGTGCCATCAGTCAGATGGGACAGGGATCAAACTACGAGCAGTACTTC
CDR3: CAISQMGQGSNYEQYF
J: TRBJ2-7
V: TRBV10-3
size: once
D: TRBD1

DNA: TGTGCCAGCAGCCAAGATGACAATACAGGGGGCTACGAGCAGTACTTC
CDR3: CASSQDDNTGGYEQYF
J: TRBJ2-7
V: TRBV4-2
size: once
D: TRBD1

DNA: TGTGCCAGCAGCCCGGGACAGGGGGGAGAGACCCAGTACTTC
CDR3: CASSPGQGGETQYF
J: TRBJ2-5
V: TRBV7-6
size: .
D: TRBD1

DNA: TGTGCCAGTAACACAGTAGCGGGAGTTCAGTACTTC
CDR3: CASNTVAGVQYF
J: TRBJ2-4
V: TRBV19
size: .
D: TRBD2

DNA: TGTGCCAGCAGTGACGGGACAGGGGGCAATCAGCCCCAGCATTTT
CDR3: CASSDGTGGNQPQHF
J: TRBJ1-5
V: TRBV6-4
size: few
D: TRBD1

DNA: TGTGCCAGCAGCTCCGATGGCAAGCCACAAGAGACCCAGTACTTC
CDR3: CASSSDGKPQETQYF
J: TRBJ2-5
V: TRBV11-2
size: .
D: .

DNA: TGTGCCAGCAGCTTAGCCCCGGGCAGCGACTATGGCTACACCTTC
CDR3: CASSLAPGSDYGYTF
J: TRBJ1-2
V: TRBV7-3
size: .
D: .

DNA: TGTGCCAGCAGTGCCTCGACCAGCGGAACAGATACGCAGTATTTT
CDR3: CASSASTSGTDTQYF
J: TRBJ2-3
V: TRBV6-4
size: few
D: .

DNA: TGTGCCAGCAGCCGCCGGGACCCAACCACCCAGTACTTC
CDR3: CASSRRDPTTQYF
J: TRBJ2-5
V: TRBV14
size: .
D: .

DNA: TGTGCCAGCAGCCGAACCGGGACAGCCCGCGAAAAACTGTTTTTT
CDR3: CASSRTGTAREKLFF
J: TRBJ1-4
V: TRBV28
size: few
D: TRBD1

DNA: TGCGCCAGCAGCCCGGCGATGGGACTAGCGGGAGGTACAGATACGCAGTATTTT
CDR3: CASSPAMGLAGGTDTQYF
J: TRBJ2-3
V: TRBV5-1
size: few
D: TRBD2

DNA: TGTGCCGTCAGGGGGAAAAACACTGAAGCTTTCTTT
CDR3: CAVRGKNTEAFF
J: TRBJ1-1
V: TRBV3-1/TRBV3-2
size: .
D: TRBD1

DNA: TGTGCCAGCAGCTTGGACAGGGGCGACGCCTATGGCTACACCTTC
CDR3: CASSLDRGDAYGYTF
J: TRBJ1-2
V: TRBV7-3
size: hyperexpanded
D: TRBD1

DNA: TGTGCCAGCGACGACCCACCCGGGAATGAGCAGTTCTTC
CDR3: CASDDPPGNEQFF
J: TRBJ2-1
V: TRBV6-6
size: .
D: .

DNA: TGTGCCAGCAGCACAAGTAGGATAGGCTATGGCTACACCTTC
CDR3: CASSTSRIGYGYTF
J: TRBJ1-2
V: TRBV21-1
size: .
D: .

DNA: TGCGCCAGCAGCTTGGCCACAGGACAGACCCAGTACTTC
CDR3: CASSLATGQTQYF
J: TRBJ2-5
V: TRBV5-1
size: .
D: .

DNA: TGCGCCAGCAGCGAGGATGGGGGCTGGGGCTACACCTTC
CDR3: CASSEDGGWGYTF
J: TRBJ1-2
V: TRBV5-1
size: .
D: .

DNA: TGTGCCAGCAGCTTGGGGGGGGTCTACGAGCAGTACTTC
CDR3: CASSLGGVYEQYF
J: TRBJ2-7
V: TRBV5-6
size: few
D: .

DNA: TGTGCCAGCAGCTTAGACACACAAGAGACCCAGTACTTC
CDR3: CASSLDTQETQYF
J: TRBJ2-5
V: TRBV7-8
size: .
D: .

DNA: TGTGCCAGCAGCCAAGTTCCAGCGGAACCCCACTACGAGCAGTACTTC
CDR3: CASSQVPAEPHYEQYF
J: TRBJ2-7
V: TRBV4-2
size: .
D: .

DNA: TGTGCCAGCAGCACTCCGGGAGTATCGAACACTGAAGCTTTCTTT
CDR3: CASSTPGVSNTEAFF
J: TRBJ1-1
V: TRBV21-1
size: once
D: .

DNA: TGTGCCAGCAGTTTCGGGAGTACAGATACGCAGTATTTT
CDR3: CASSFGSTDTQYF
J: TRBJ2-3
V: TRBV25-1
size: .
D: .

DNA: TGTGCCAGCAGCGTAGCAGCTATGAACACTGAAGCTTTCTTT
CDR3: CASSVAAMNTEAFF
J: TRBJ1-1
V: TRBV9
size: .
D: .

DNA: TGTGCCAGCAGTGAGGGTCCGAACACTGAAGCTTTCTTT
CDR3: CASSEGPNTEAFF
J: TRBJ1-1
V: TRBV6-1
size: .
D: .

DNA: TGTGCCAGCAGCTTGGTAGGTGGGGTCAATGAGCAGTTCTTC
CDR3: CASSLVGGVNEQFF
J: TRBJ2-1
V: TRBV5-4
size: few
D: .

DNA: TGTGCCAGCAGGTCCTCCAGGACTAGCGGCAATGAGCAGTTCTTC
CDR3: CASRSSRTSGNEQFF
J: TRBJ2-1
V: TRBV18
size: .
D: TRBD2

DNA: TGTGCCAGCAGTTCCCGGACTAGCGGGAGAACTCAAGAGACCCAGTACTTC
CDR3: CASSSRTSGRTQETQYF
J: TRBJ2-5
V: TRBV28
size: .
D: TRBD2

DNA: TGTGCCAGTAGTAGTAGCGGGAGCTCCTACGAGCAGTACTTC
CDR3: CASSSSGSSYEQYF
J: TRBJ2-7
V: TRBV19
size: .
D: TRBD2

DNA: TGTGCCAGCAGCGTTCAAGAAGAATCCTCGTACAATGAGCAGTTCTTC
CDR3: CASSVQEESSYNEQFF
J: TRBJ2-1
V: TRBV9
size: .
D: .

DNA: TGTGCCAGCAGTCGGACACCCCTCTCCTACGAGCAGTACTTC
CDR3: CASSRTPLSYEQYF
J: TRBJ2-7
V: TRBV28
size: .
D: .

DNA: TGTGCCAGCGGACAGTCAATCGCGGGGCCCCTCCACTTT
CDR3: CASGQSIAGPLHF
J: TRBJ1-6
V: TRBV25-1
size: .
D: .

DNA: TGCGCCAGCAGCAACCTAAGGACAGGGGGGGAGACCCAGTACTTC
CDR3: CASSNLRTGGETQYF
J: TRBJ2-5
V: TRBV5-1
size: .
D: TRBD1

DNA: TGTGCCACCAGCAGAGAAAAAGGTTATTCACCCCTCCACTTT
CDR3: CATSREKGYSPLHF
J: TRBJ1-6
V: TRBV15
size: .
D: .

DNA: TGCGCCAGCAGCTTGGTTTTTCGCTCTGGGGCCAACGTCCTGACTTTC
CDR3: CASSLVFRSGANVLTF
J: TRBJ2-6
V: TRBV5-1
size: .
D: .

DNA: TGTGCCAGCAGCTTAGTCCGGGACAGAGGCACTGAAGCTTTCTTT
CDR3: CASSLVRDRGTEAFF
J: TRBJ1-1
V: TRBV7-8
size: .
D: TRBD1

DNA: TGTGCCAGCAGTGAGGGACTAGCGGGAAGGTTGCAGTACTTC
CDR3: CASSEGLAGRLQYF
J: TRBJ2-7
V: TRBV2
size: .
D: TRBD2

DNA: TGTGCCACCAGCAGAGATAATACAGCATATAATTCACCCCTCCACTTT
CDR3: CATSRDNTAYNSPLHF
J: TRBJ1-6
V: TRBV15
size: .
D: .

DNA: TGTGCCAGCTCGCGGACTAGCGGGAGTGTTGTTGAGCAGTTCTTC
CDR3: CASSRTSGSVVEQFF
J: TRBJ2-1
V: TRBV18
size: .
D: TRBD2

DNA: TGTGCCAGCAGGCCGACTAGCCTATTATTGGAGACCCAGTACTTC
CDR3: CASRPTSLLLETQYF
J: TRBJ2-5
V: TRBV6-5
size: .
D: TRBD2

DNA: TGTGCCAGCAGTCAGCCGGACAGGGAGAATGGCTACACCTTC
CDR3: CASSQPDRENGYTF
J: TRBJ1-2
V: TRBV6-5
size: few
D: TRBD1

DNA: TGTGCCAGCAGCTCCCAGGGCGCTGGGGCCAACGTCCTGACTTTC
CDR3: CASSSQGAGANVLTF
J: TRBJ2-6
V: TRBV28
size: few
D: .

DNA: TGTGCCAGCAGTTTCCCCAAGACAGGGAGGTTCCAGTACTTC
CDR3: CASSFPKTGRFQYF
J: TRBJ2-5
V: TRBV28
size: .
D: .